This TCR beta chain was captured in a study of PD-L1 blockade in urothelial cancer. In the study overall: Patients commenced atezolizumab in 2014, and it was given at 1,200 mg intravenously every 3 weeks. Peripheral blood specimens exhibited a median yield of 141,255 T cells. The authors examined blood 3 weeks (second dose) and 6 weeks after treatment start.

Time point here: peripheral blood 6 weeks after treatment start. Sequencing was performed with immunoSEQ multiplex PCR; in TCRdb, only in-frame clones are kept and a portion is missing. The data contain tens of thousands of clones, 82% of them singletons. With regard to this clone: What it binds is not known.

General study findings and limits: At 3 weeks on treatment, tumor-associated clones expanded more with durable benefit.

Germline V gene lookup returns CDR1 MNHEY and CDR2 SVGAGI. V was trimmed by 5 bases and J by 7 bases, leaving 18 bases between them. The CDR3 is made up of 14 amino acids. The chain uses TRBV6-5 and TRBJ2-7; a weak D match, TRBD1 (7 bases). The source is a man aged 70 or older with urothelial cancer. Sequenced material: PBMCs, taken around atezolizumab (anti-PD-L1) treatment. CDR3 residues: CASSTGDSLGEQYF. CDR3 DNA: TGTGCCAGCAGTACAGGGGACTCCCTAGGAGAGCAGTACTTC.